This TCR beta chain was obtained from a study of T cell responses to AZD1222 COVID-19 vaccine. This CDR3 is built from 14 residues. In germline, CDR1 is LNHDA, CDR2 SQIVND (reference sequence). Trimming took 9 bases from V and 3 from J; bases not matched to a gene: 3. Findings and limits, study-wide: Baseline serostatus was positive in only six AZD1222 recipients. Two doses of AZD1222 preceded a rise in Spike-specific TCR breadth and depth. The donor cohort was predominantly white British with a female majority, and clonal diversity may have been underestimated. Spike regions recognized by vaccine-associated CD4 TCRs spanned the protein, led by 160-218 and 743-854.

In the case of this clone: Its antigen remains unknown.

The repertoire was sequenced with immunoSEQ multiplex PCR; TCRdb's copy has only in-frame clones and lacks some. This sample yields 100,000 to 150,000 clones, of which approximately 90% are seen a single time; approximately 4% belongs to the top ten. The V and J genes are TRBV19 and TRBJ2-2, with TRBD1 matching 11 bases. The clonotype originates from an adult in good health. The sequences come from peripheral blood, collected on day 0 of AZD1222 vaccination. For the CDR3, the DNA is TGTGCCAGCAGGACAGGGGGCTACACCGGGGAGCTGTTTTTT. Protein: CASRTGGYTGELFF.